The 7 T cell receptor beta chains listed next were all sequenced from one sample in a study of OX40 agonist ivuxolimab in advanced cancers. Assay used: immunoSEQ multiplex PCR; TCRdb lists only in-frame clones, some missing. There are 60,000 to 70,000 clones in the sample; roughly 88% occur only once, and 1.2% lies in the top ten. The material was CD4+ or CD8+ T cells sorted from blood, obtained in a trial of the OX40 agonist ivuxolimab. The receptor source for this set is an adult with an advanced solid tumor such as melanoma, head and neck, liver or kidney cancer.

The gene calls are TRBV11-2 and TRBJ2-1; 14 nucleotides line up with TRBD2. The CDR3 is 18 residues long. CDR1 is SGHAT, CDR2 FQNNGV, per germline. Trimming at V came to 1 base and at J to 1 base, leaving 3 bases not matched to a gene. In DNA form, the CDR3 reads TGTGCCAGCAGCTTAGGAGGGACTAGCGGGAGATCCTACAATGAGCAGTTCTTC. Encoded protein: CASSLGGTSGRSYNEQFF.

By its share, this clone is medium-sized. The CDR3 region is CASSLYGQTF. CDR3 in DNA: TGTGCCAGCAGCTTGTACGGGCAAACCTTC. The chain joins TRBV5-8 to TRBJ1-2; no definite D call. The CDR3 contains 10 residues. CDR1 is SGHTS, CDR2 YDEGEE, per germline. V was cut by 1 base and J by 14 bases, with 9 bases left in between. The full variable domain, in which reference TRBV5-8 and TRBJ1-2 provide the parts outside the CDR3, is EAGVTQSPTHLIKTRGQQATLRCSPISGHTSVYWYQQALGLGLQFLLWYDEGEERNRGNFPPRFSGRQFPNYSSELNVNALELEDSALYLCASSLYGQTFGSGTRLTVV.

J is TRBJ2-5 and V is TRBV7-8; maybe TRBD1 (5 bases). Germline-derived CDR1 and CDR2 are SGHVS and FQNEAQ. The CDR3 spans 13 residues. Trimming removed 1 base at V and 5 bases at J, with 8 bases between. The CDR3 nucleotides are TGTGCCAGCAGCTTAGGGGGCCTGGAGACCCAGTACTTC. This codes for CASSLGGLETQYF.

The chain joins TRBV14 to TRBJ2-2, with TRBD1 as a possible D gene (6 bases). This CDR3 has 17 amino acids. V gave up 4 bases and J gave up 2 bases, with 17 bases separating them. Germline CDR1 reads SGHDN; CDR2 reads FVKESK. Here the CDR3 reads CASSPLTGTFNTGELFF. CDR3 bases: TGTGCCAGCAGCCCTCTCACGGGGACATTTAACACCGGGGAGCTGTTTTTT. Full variable domain (missing parts from reference TRBV14 and TRBJ2-2): EAGVTQFPSHSVIEKGQTVTLRCDPISGHDNLYWYRRVMGKEIKFLLHFVKESKQDESGMPNNRFLAERTGGTYSTLKVQPAELEDSGVYFCASSPLTGTFNTGELFFGEGSRLTVL.

This chain links TRBV29-1 with TRBJ2-1, with TRBD1 matching over 9 bases. The CDR3 consists of 14 residues. Germline V gene lookup returns CDR1 SQVTM and CDR2 ANQGSEA. V lost 6 bases, J lost 9 bases, and 12 bases stayed unmatched. The DNA for the CDR3 is TGCAGCGTCTGGGGGGACAGGGAGCGGGGTGAGCAGTTCTTC. The encoded protein is CSVWGDRERGEQFF.

The chain recombines TRBV2 with TRBJ2-3; 12 bases are a match to TRBD2. This CDR3 is built from 16 residues. The V segment lost 10 bases and the J segment 4 bases; nucleotides outside the gene matches: 12. The germline gives CDR1 SNHLY, CDR2 FYNNEI. The CDR3 loop reads CATPGLAGSGADTQYF. In nucleotides, the CDR3 is TGTGCCACTCCGGGACTAGCGGGTTCCGGGGCAGATACGCAGTATTTT. Full variable domain (missing parts from reference TRBV2 and TRBJ2-3): EPEVTQTPSHQVTQMGQEVILRCVPISNHLYFYWYRQILGQKVEFLVSFYNNEISEKSEIFDDQFSVERPDGSNFTLKIRSTKLEDSAMYFCATPGLAGSGADTQYFGPGTRLTVL.

V usage is TRBV11-3 and J usage is TRBJ2-3; 8 bases fit TRBD2. This CDR3 is 16 amino acids long. Germline CDR1 reads SGHNT; CDR2 reads YENEEA. Unmatched junction bases numbered 3, after V lost 1 base and J lost 0 bases. The CDR3 DNA reads as TGTGCCAGCAGCTTAGGGGCTAGCGGGAGCACAGATACGCAGTATTTT. Its translation: CASSLGASGSTDTQYF.